These 28 T cell receptor beta chains share one sample of origin, sequenced in a study of cytomegalovirus exposure and HLA in healthy donors. Primers for the PCR totalled 60 Vbeta and 13 Jbeta. Clones were sequenced by immunoSEQ multiplex PCR, and TCRdb holds only the in-frame ones, with some missing. The table lists 150,000 or so clones, with 1.5% to 2% in the top ten. Sequences were obtained from PBMCs. The receptor source for this set is a woman aged 45-65 years in good health and CMV-seronegative.

The gene calls are TRBV7-2 and TRBJ2-1, with TRBD2 matching 8 bases. Germline-derived CDR1 and CDR2 are SGHTA and FQGNSA. The CDR3 length is 15 residues. V lost 5 bases, J lost 5 bases, and 8 bases stayed unmatched. CDR3 sequence reads: CASSTDGTSNNEQFF. The CDR3 DNA sequence: TGTGCCAGCAGCACTGACGGGACTAGTAACAATGAGCAGTTCTTC.

The V gene is TRBV7-9, the J gene TRBJ1-1; tentatively, D is TRBD1 (5 bases). V lost 2 bases and J lost 6, with 19 bases in between. CDR3 size: 16 residues. Germline CDR1 SEHNR, CDR2 FQNEAQ (reference sequence). The CDR3 loop reads CASSLHFGSSGAEAFF. The DNA of the CDR3 is TGTGCCAGCAGCTTACATTTCGGGAGCTCGGGGGCTGAAGCTTTCTTT.

The rearrangement links TRBV4-3 to TRBJ2-3, with 13 bases that match TRBD2. CDR1 is LGHNA, CDR2 YSLEER, per germline. The CDR3 covers 16 residues. Trimming removed 4 bases from V and 6 bases from J; junction bases left unmatched: 7. The CDR3 nucleotides read TGCGCCAGCAGCCGCCAACTAGCGGGAGGGCCGGATACGCAGTATTTT. This encodes CASSRQLAGGPDTQYF.

The chain combines TRBV7-9 with TRBJ1-6; no definite D call. With 1 base removed from V and 5 bases from J, the gap between germline ends came to 18 bases. There are 18 residues in the CDR3. CDR1 is SEHNR and CDR2 is FQNEAQ in the germline V gene (reference sequence). CDR3 in amino acids: CASSLELHEGPDNSPLHF. In nucleotides, the CDR3 is TGTGCCAGCAGCTTAGAGCTTCATGAGGGCCCAGATAATTCACCCCTCCACTTT.

This chain links TRBV4-2 with TRBJ1-1, with no clear D. CDR1 LGHNA and CDR2 YNFKEQ come from the germline V gene. V was shortened by 5 bases and J by 3 bases, with 13 bases between the two germline ends. The CDR3 covers 14 residues. The CDR3 DNA is TGTGCCAGCAGCAGGGAGGGCGGGTACACTGAAGCTTTCTTT. It codes for CASSREGGYTEAFF.

The rearrangement uses TRBV2 and TRBJ1-5, with no clear D. With 3 bases removed from V and 3 bases from J, the gap between germline ends came to 9 bases. This CDR3 has 14 residues. CDR1 and CDR2 (germline): SNHLY, FYNNEI. The CDR3 nucleotides are TGTGCCAGCAGTGATCAAGCCGACAATCAGCCCCAGCATTTT. Amino acids: CASSDQADNQPQHF.

The chain joins TRBV19 to TRBJ2-1; D might be TRBD1 (6 bases). This CDR3 spans 14 amino acids. Per the germline V gene, CDR1 is LNHDA and CDR2 is SQIVND (reference sequence). V lost 5 bases, J lost 6 bases, and 14 bases lay in between. The DNA for the CDR3 is TGTGCCAGTAGTCAGCCCTTGGGGGCCAATGAGCAGTTCTTC. The encoded protein is CASSQPLGANEQFF.

The chain combines TRBV19 with TRBJ2-5, with 7 nucleotides matching TRBD2. Germline values: CDR1 LNHDA, CDR2 SQIVND (reference sequence). V gave up 3 bases and J gave up 2 bases; unmatched junction bases: 6. The CDR3 has 15 residues. Here the CDR3 reads CASSMGLAEQETQYF. Written as DNA, the CDR3 is TGTGCCAGTAGTATGGGGCTAGCGGAACAAGAGACCCAGTACTTC.

This rearrangement joins TRBV4-3 to TRBJ2-5; TRBD1 matches 7 bases. The CDR3 runs to 15 residues. Germline CDR1 reads LGHNA; CDR2 reads YSLEER. Trimming removed 1 base from V and 1 base from J; junction bases left unmatched: 3. As DNA, the CDR3 is TGCGCCAGCAGCCAAGGACAGGGCGCCCAAGAGACCCAGTACTTC. Its protein product is CASSQGQGAQETQYF.

The chain combines TRBV29-1 with TRBJ1-1; D might be TRBD1 (5 bases). CDR3 size: 12 residues. The germline CDR1 and CDR2 sequences are SQVTM and ANQGSEA. V was shortened by 6 bases and J by 1 base, with 9 bases between the two germline ends. Here the CDR3 DNA reads TGCAGCGTGGACACCCAGAACACTGAAGCTTTCTTT. It specifies CSVDTQNTEAFF.

The gene calls are TRBV7-9 and TRBJ1-3; 7 positions agree with TRBD1. V gave up 5 bases and J gave up 0 bases; unmatched junction bases: 7. The germline V gene encodes CDR1 SEHNR and CDR2 FQNEAQ (reference sequence). The CDR3 runs 16 residues. In nucleotides, the CDR3 is TGTGCCAGCAGCCCGCCGGGACAGAGCTCTGGAAACACCATATATTTT. Translating it yields CASSPPGQSSGNTIYF.

The genes are TRBV9 and TRBJ2-7; 7 nucleotides match TRBD1. The germline gives CDR1 SGDLS, CDR2 YYNGEE. The CDR3 is 16 residues long. With 3 bases clipped from V and 1 base from J, the junction kept 10 bases outside the gene matches. The CDR3 nucleotides are TGTGCCAGCAGCGCCACCGCGACAGGGACGTCCTACGAGCAGTACTTC. This codes for CASSATATGTSYEQYF.

With respect to this clone: A read error may account for a junction end that differs from germline. CDR3 nucleotides: TGTGCTAGCAGCTTAACACGCGGGGGCACCTCCGGGGACCAGTACTTC. Protein sequence: CASSLTRGGTSGDQYF. The chain employs TRBV7-7 and TRBJ2-5, with D perhaps matching TRBD2 (7 bases). The CDR3 sequence is 16 residues long. Germline lookup yields CDR1 SSHAT and CDR2 FNYEAQ (reference sequence). Full variable domain (missing parts from reference TRBV7-7 and TRBJ2-5): GAGVSQSPRYKVTKRGQDVTLRCDPISSHATLYWYQQALGQGPEFLTYFNYEAQPDKSGLPSDRFSAERPEGSISTLTIQRTEQRDSAMYRCASSLTRGGTSGDQYFGPGTRLLVL.

The V gene is TRBV9, the J gene TRBJ2-7; 11 bases are shared with TRBD2. The CDR3 covers 15 residues. Trimming at V came to 0 bases and at J to 4 bases, leaving 3 bases not matched to a gene. Per the germline V gene, CDR1 is SGDLS and CDR2 is YYNGEE. CDR3 in DNA: TGTGCCAGCAGCGTAGTGCCTAGCGGGAGGTACGAGCAGTACTTC. Protein: CASSVVPSGRYEQYF.

The gene calls are TRBV28 and TRBJ1-2, with 9 bases lining up with TRBD1. The CDR3 is made up of 15 amino acids. Germline CDR1 MDHEN, CDR2 SYDVKM. With 1 base clipped from V and 4 bases from J, the junction kept 4 bases outside the gene matches. As DNA, the CDR3 is TGTGCCAGCAGTTTATTCCGGGACAGGGTCTATGGCTACACCTTC. It encodes CASSLFRDRVYGYTF.

This chain connects TRBV5-1 to TRBJ2-1; TRBD2 aligns across 11 bases. The CDR3 spans 14 residues. The V gene's germline CDR1 is SGHRS and CDR2 YFSETQ. J lost 7 bases, V lost 3 bases, and 3 bases had no gene match. Written as DNA, the CDR3 is TGCGCCAGCAGCTGGCGACTAGCGGGGAATGAGCAGTTCTTC. It encodes CASSWRLAGNEQFF.

This chain uses TRBV7-8 with TRBJ1-5; D gene uncertain. The germline CDR1 and CDR2 sequences are SGHVS and FQNEAQ. This CDR3 comprises 18 residues. Deletions cut 4 bases from V and 4 bases from J, with 23 bases between. As DNA, the CDR3 is TGTGCCAGCAGCTCGAGGGTGGCGAGATTTAACAAAAATCAGCCCCAGCATTTT. Translation: CASSSRVARFNKNQPQHF.

The chain is built from TRBV9 and TRBJ2-5; 10 nucleotides agree with TRBD1. Looked up from germline, CDR1 is SGDLS and CDR2 is YYNGEE. The J segment lost 5 bases and the V segment lost 3 bases, leaving 1 base of the junction unmatched. This CDR3 region has 13 residues. CDR3 DNA: TGTGCCAGCAGCGGGACAGGGGGGGAGACCCAGTACTTC. This sequence encodes CASSGTGGETQYF.

The gene calls are TRBV6-6 and TRBJ1-6, with 7 bases matching TRBD1. Germline V gene lookup returns CDR1 MNHNY and CDR2 SVGAGI (reference sequence). After removal of 5 bases from V and 8 bases from J, the junction contained 9 bases not matched to a gene. The CDR3 totals 15 residues. Here the CDR3 reads CASSETGYVDSPLHF. CDR3 DNA: TGTGCCAGCAGTGAGACAGGGTACGTGGATTCACCCCTCCACTTT.

V and J are TRBV5-1 and TRBJ2-4; a weak D match, TRBD1 (6 bases). Germline loops: CDR1 SGHRS, CDR2 YFSETQ. The V end lost 6 bases, the J end lost 5 bases, and 15 bases lay between the germline ends. CDR3 length: 14 residues. This CDR3 reads CASTLRDNENIQYF. In DNA form, the CDR3 reads TGCGCCAGCACCCTCCGGGACAATGAAAACATTCAGTACTTC.

The chain carries TRBV18 and TRBJ2-3, with a possible D match to TRBD2 (5 bases). There are 15 residues in the CDR3. V was clipped by 8 bases and J by 3 bases, with 18 bases between them. The germline V gene encodes CDR1 KGHSH and CDR2 LQKENI. CDR3 nucleotide sequence: TGTGCCAGCGGAGGTATTTTCTCGGGTACAGATACGCAGTATTTT. This gives the protein CASGGIFSGTDTQYF.

This chain connects TRBV2 to TRBJ2-1, with D possibly TRBD2 on 6 matching bases. The length of the CDR3 is 14 residues. Germline-derived CDR1 and CDR2 are SNHLY and FYNNEI. The germline V and J ends were trimmed by 6 bases and 9 bases, with 18 bases remaining between them. This CDR3 reads CASRPSQAGGEQFF. Written as DNA, the CDR3 is TGTGCCAGCAGACCTAGCCAAGCGGGCGGTGAGCAGTTCTTC.

The chain recombines TRBV6-1 with TRBJ1-5; no firm D call. The CDR3 is 12 residues long. CDR1 is MNHNS and CDR2 is SASEGT in the germline V gene. The V end lost 6 bases, the J end lost 4 bases, and 7 bases lay between the germline ends. The CDR3 nucleotides read TGTGCCAGCAGGCTACTTAATCAGCCCCAGCATTTT. This encodes CASRLLNQPQHF.

The J gene is TRBJ2-4, the V gene TRBV18, with a possible D match to TRBD1 (6 bases). Germline CDR1 reads KGHSH; CDR2 reads LQKENI. CDR3 length: 19 residues. V lost 0 bases and J 7 bases, leaving 25 bases between the germline ends. The CDR3 DNA is TGTGCCAGCTCACCACCGATGGGTGCCCAGGGGACGGTTCGGAACATTCAGTACTTC. It codes for CASSPPMGAQGTVRNIQYF.

The rearrangement uses TRBV6-1 and TRBJ1-4; D remains unclear. Trimming took 4 bases from V and 7 from J, leaving 13 bases between them. CDR1 MNHNS and CDR2 SASEGT come from the germline V gene. The CDR3 covers 14 residues. The chain's CDR3 is CASSVLGAGEKLFF. As DNA, the CDR3 is TGTGCCAGCAGTGTTCTGGGAGCAGGTGAAAAACTGTTTTTT.

V gene TRBV19 combines with J gene TRBJ2-1; 7 bases map to TRBD2. J gave up 2 bases and V 6 bases, and 13 bases lay outside the gene matches. The CDR3 sequence is 17 residues long. CDR1 and CDR2 from the germline V gene are LNHDA and SQIVND (reference sequence). The CDR3 nucleotides read TGTGCCAGTAGGGGGGTGGCTGGCGGGAGCCCCTACAATGAGCAGTTCTTC. This codes for CASRGVAGGSPYNEQFF.

V is TRBV15 and J is TRBJ1-5; TRBD1 is a possible D gene (5 bases). Germline V CDR1 and CDR2: LNHNV, YYDKDF (reference sequence). CDR3 length: 15 residues. The V end lost 0 bases, the J end lost 3 bases, and 9 bases lay between the germline ends. The CDR3 loop reads CATSRDRVPNQPQHF. The DNA for the CDR3 is TGTGCCACCAGCAGAGACAGGGTCCCCAATCAGCCCCAGCATTTT.

The chain joins TRBV11-2 to TRBJ2-2; a weak D match, TRBD2 (5 bases). Trimming stripped 1 base from V and 4 bases from J, with 16 bases between. CDR1 and CDR2 from the germline V gene are SGHAT and FQNNGV. The CDR3 covers 17 residues. CDR3 loop: CASSLVDPRVSTGELFF. In DNA form, the CDR3 reads TGTGCCAGCAGCTTAGTTGACCCGCGGGTGTCCACCGGGGAGCTGTTTTTT.